The next 27 T cell receptor beta chains were all read from a single sample in a study of metastatic and nonmetastatic thyroid tumors. Patients were all untreated before their thyroid surgery. TCRdb re-called the PCR reads via MiXCR. The sample lists roughly 63,000 clones; around 15% were seen once. Sequencing used blood. Receptors originate from a male donor with papillary thyroid cancer or a benign thyroid nodule (not recorded which). Some clones in this sample may be carry-over from other donors' samples.

This clone showed up many times. Additional DNA sequences in this sample encode the identical CDR3. The gene calls are TRBV2 and TRBJ2-2; D remains ambiguous. The CDR3 is 12 amino acids. The V and J ends lost 1 base and 6 bases respectively, with 3 bases between them. Germline assignment: CDR1 SNHLY and CDR2 FYNNEI. CDR3 sequence reads: CASSEDAGELFF. The CDR3 nucleotides read TGTGCCAGCAGTGAAGATGCCGGGGAGCTGTTTTTT.

Only a few counts were recorded for this clone. The rearrangement uses TRBV6-1 and TRBJ2-1; D could derive from TRBD1 or TRBD2 (6 bases each). This CDR3 region has 16 residues. Germline CDR1 reads MNHNS; CDR2 reads SASEGT. Trimming took 7 bases from V and 4 from J, leaving 20 bases between them. The CDR3 here is CASNHKPEGVYNEQFF. CDR3 nucleotide sequence: TGTGCCAGCAACCACAAACCGGAGGGGGTTTACAATGAGCAGTTCTTC.

Note on this clone: A much larger clone differs by one base, so this may be a read error. V and J are TRBV5-5 and TRBJ2-5; 9 bases fit TRBD1. The CDR3 extends over 14 amino acids. Germline values: CDR1 SGHKS, CDR2 YYEKEE (reference sequence). CDR3 in DNA: TGTTCCAGCAGCTTGGGGGACAGGGCTGAGACCCAGTACTTC. This gives the protein CSSSLGDRAETQYF.

This clone has ten or more counts. The genes are TRBV3-1 and TRBJ1-6, with 9 positions matching TRBD1. V shed 7 bases and J 7 bases; nucleotides not matched to a gene: 8. Germline CDR1 and CDR2: LGHDT and YNNKEL (reference sequence). This CDR3 region has 15 residues. For the CDR3, the DNA is TGTGCCAGCACCCCACAGGGGGCGAGAAATTCACCCCTCCACTTT. As protein: CASTPQGARNSPLHF. Full variable domain (remainder filled in from reference TRBV3-1 and TRBJ1-6): DTAVSQTPKYLVTQMGNDKSIKCEQNLGHDTMYWYKQDSKKFLKIMFSYNNKELIINETVPNRFSPKSPDKAHLNLHINSLELGDSAVYFCASTPQGARNSPLHFGNGTRLTVT.

This clone has a handful of counts. At one end the junction does not follow the germline gene, possibly because of a read error. The rearrangement joins TRBV25-1 to TRBJ1-5; D call uncertain. Per the germline V gene, CDR1 is MGHDK and CDR2 is SYGVNS. This CDR3 is 13 amino acids long. The CDR3 sequence: CASSGGWNQPQHF. As DNA, the CDR3 is TGTGCCAGTAGTGGAGGGTGGAATCAGCCCCAGCATTTT.

This clone was recorded a few times. Mismatch with germline at one junction end may stem from a read error. The chain uses TRBV28 and TRBJ1-2; no firm D call. The germline CDR1 and CDR2 sequences are MDHEN and SYDVKM. The CDR3 is 12 amino acids. CDR3 sequence: CDTSVAGYGHTF. In DNA form, the CDR3 reads TGTGACACCTCAGTGGCTGGCTATGGCCACACCTTC.

In its sample, this clone was seen many times. V and J are TRBV4-2 and TRBJ2-6; D gene unclear. V lost 1 base and J lost 0, with 10 bases in between. The CDR3 has 17 residues. Germline lookup yields CDR1 LGHNA and CDR2 YNFKEQ. CDR3 sequence (DNA): TGTGCCAGCAGCCAAGGGCAGGAGAACTCTGGGGCCAACGTCCTGACTTTC. Protein sequence: CASSQGQENSGANVLTF.

At least ten counts were recorded for this clone. The gene calls are TRBV9 and TRBJ2-7; D remains unclear. The germline V gene encodes CDR1 SGDLS and CDR2 YYNGEE. The CDR3 is 14 amino acids. V lost 4 bases to trimming and J lost 7 bases, with 18 bases between them. In nucleotides, the CDR3 is TGTGCCAGCAGCACGGGCCCGGGCCCTGGGGAGCAGTACGTC. As protein: CASSTGPGPGEQYV.

This clone occurred many times. The V gene is TRBV20-1, the J gene TRBJ2-2; TRBD2 aligns across 11 bases. V lost 1 base to trimming and J lost 6 bases; unmatched junction nucleotides: 16. CDR3 size: 19 residues. Germline CDR1 is DFQATT and CDR2 is SNEGSKA (reference sequence). The CDR3 nucleotides read TGCAGTGCTAGAGGGGAGACGGGACTAGCGGTACCGAGGGCCGGGGAGCTGTTTTTT. This sequence encodes CSARGETGLAVPRAGELFF.

This clone was counted many times. The V call is TRBV11-3, the J call TRBJ2-1, with TRBD2 matching 8 bases. The ends lost 5 bases at V and 0 bases at J; junction bases unmatched: 3. The CDR3 runs to 15 residues. Germline V gene sequence: CDR1 SGHNT, CDR2 YENEEA. The CDR3 DNA is TGTGCCAGCAGCCGAAGCGGGAGCTCCTACAATGAGCAGTTCTTC. The encoded protein is CASSRSGSSYNEQFF.

To note about this clone: An end of the junction does not agree with germline; a read error may underlie this. The chain combines TRBV5-4 with TRBJ1-2, with a possible D match to TRBD1 (5 bases). Germline assignment: CDR1 SGHNT and CDR2 YYREEE (reference sequence). CDR3 length: 14 amino acids. The DNA of the CDR3 is TGTGCCTGCAGTCGTACAGGAACAAACTATGGCTACACCTTC. This gives the protein CACSRTGTNYGYTF.

CDR3: CASSDRSASPLHF. The CDR3 DNA is TGTGCCAGCAGTGACAGGTCAGCCTCACCCCTCCACTTT. The rearrangement links TRBV6-1 to TRBJ1-6; D uncertain. V gave up 3 bases and J gave up 10 bases, with 10 bases separating them. CDR1 and CDR2 from the germline V gene are MNHNS and SASEGT. This CDR3 has 13 residues.

The V and J genes are TRBV6-1 and TRBJ2-7; D not certain. Trimming shortened V by 3 bases and J by 2 bases, and 8 bases separated the two germline ends. The CDR3 runs 13 residues. Germline V gene lookup returns CDR1 MNHNS and CDR2 SASEGT. The CDR3 sequence is CASSERGPYEQYV. The CDR3 bases are TGTGCCAGCAGTGAGCGTGGGCCCTACGAGCAGTACGTC.

This clone was seen more than once but under ten times. CDR3 residues: CASTQNNEYFF. In DNA, the CDR3 is TGTGCCAGCACCCAAAACAATGAGTATTTCTTC. The J gene is TRBJ2-1, the V gene TRBV7-8; D uncertain. V was pared by 7 bases and J by 16 bases, with 17 bases between. The V gene's germline CDR1 is SGHVS and CDR2 FQNEAQ. The CDR3 extends over 11 amino acids.

This clone was seen a handful of times. The chain employs TRBV12-3 or TRBV12-4 and TRBJ2-7, with 14 bases lining up with TRBD2. After removal of 6 bases from V and 6 bases from J, the junction contained 7 bases not matched to a gene. This CDR3 has 15 amino acids. CDR3 loop: CASSPGLAGESEQYF. DNA for the CDR3: TGTGCCAGCAGCCCGGGACTAGCGGGAGAATCCGAGCAGTACTTC.

The chain couples TRBV6-6 to TRBJ2-1, with D unclear. V was trimmed by 2 bases and J by 10 bases, leaving 12 bases between them. This CDR3 has 13 residues. Germline V lookup: CDR1 MNHNY, CDR2 SVGAGI (reference sequence). CDR3 sequence reads: CASSYEVTVEQFF. In nucleotides, the CDR3 is TGTGCCAGCAGTTACGAGGTTACAGTCGAGCAGTTCTTC.

The table lists this clone with a few counts. The chain couples TRBV6-1 to TRBJ2-7; D is ambiguous. V dropped 3 bases and J dropped 7 bases, with 13 bases sitting between them. Germline lookup yields CDR1 MNHNS and CDR2 SASEGT. The CDR3 loop spans 13 amino acids. The CDR3 region has the DNA TGTGCCAGCAGTGACGACCCGTTGGGGGAGCAGTACTTC. Its translation is CASSDDPLGEQYF.

This clone was seen many times. This sequence joins TRBV19 and TRBJ2-2; 13 bases are a match to TRBD2. Per germline, CDR1 LNHDA and CDR2 SQIVND (reference sequence). Trimming removed 8 bases from V and 5 bases from J; junction bases left unmatched: 8. This CDR3 has 16 residues. The chain's CDR3 is CASWVGTSGETGELFF. DNA of the CDR3: TGTGCCAGTTGGGTCGGGACTAGCGGGGAGACCGGGGAGCTGTTTTTT.

This clone was seen repeatedly, ten times or more. The V gene is TRBV3-1, the J gene TRBJ1-2; no clear D. The ends were cut back, 4 bases at V and 8 bases at J, with 14 bases in the middle. The CDR3 is 13 amino acids. The germline V gene encodes CDR1 LGHDT and CDR2 YNNKEL (reference sequence). CDR3 in DNA: TGTGCCAGCAGCCCAGCAGCCAGGCGGGGCTACACCTTC. This encodes CASSPAARRGYTF.

In its sample, this clone was seen a few times. The chain combines TRBV20-1 with TRBJ2-5; 8 nucleotides match TRBD2. V was clipped by 5 bases and J by 2 bases; unmatched bases: 7. CDR1 and CDR2 (germline): DFQATT, SNEGSKA (reference sequence). The CDR3 is made up of 14 amino acids. CDR3 protein: CSAAGPGGQETQYF. The CDR3 DNA is TGCAGTGCTGCCGGCCCGGGAGGGCAAGAGACCCAGTACTTC.

On this clone: Germline and junction disagree at one end, which may indicate a read error. The chain employs TRBV6-2 or TRBV6-3 and TRBJ1-5; no definite D call. The CDR3 is 17 amino acids. Germline values: CDR1 MNHEY, CDR2 SVGEGT. CDR3 sequence reads: CSSSYGGDSYGNQPHHF. CDR3 nucleotides: TGTTCCAGCAGTTACGGTGGAGACTCATATGGCAATCAGCCCCATCATTTT.

This clone was found many times. This rearrangement joins TRBV25-1 to TRBJ1-2; no reliable D call. V dropped 4 bases and J dropped 7 bases, with 16 bases sitting between them. The CDR3 runs 14 residues. Germline V gene sequence: CDR1 MGHDK, CDR2 SYGVNS. This CDR3 reads CASSGQQIGLGYTF. The CDR3 nucleotides read TGTGCCAGCAGTGGCCAACAGATAGGACTTGGCTACACCTTC.

There are many counts of this clone. The J gene is TRBJ2-2, the V gene TRBV11-1, with TRBD2 matching 9 bases. The trim removed 5 bases at V and 0 bases at J, leaving 4 bases unmatched. CDR1 and CDR2 from the germline V gene are SGHAT and FQDESV (reference sequence). CDR3 length: 16 residues. CDR3 protein: CASSLSGGPNTGELFF. The CDR3 DNA reads as TGTGCCAGCAGCCTTAGCGGGGGCCCGAACACCGGGGAGCTGTTTTTT. Variable domain in full (rest from reference TRBV11-1 and TRBJ2-2): EAEVAQSPRYKITEKSQAVAFWCDPISGHATLYWYRQILGQGPELLVQFQDESVVDDSQLPKDRFSAERLKGVDSTLKIQPAELGDSAMYLCASSLSGGPNTGELFFGEGSRLTVL.

At least ten counts were recorded for this clone. The chain couples TRBV30 to TRBJ2-2, with 12 bases that match TRBD2. Per the germline V gene, CDR1 is GTSNPN and CDR2 is SVGIG (reference sequence). This CDR3 has 15 residues. The trim removed 2 bases at V and 5 bases at J, leaving 3 bases unmatched. CDR3: CAWSRLAGETGELFF. Here the CDR3 DNA reads TGTGCCTGGAGTAGACTAGCGGGAGAGACCGGGGAGCTGTTTTTT.

This clone was recorded at least ten times. The rearrangement uses TRBV6-1 and TRBJ1-5; D possibly corresponds to TRBD1 (5 bases). V was trimmed by 1 base and J by 1 base, leaving 11 bases between them. The CDR3 loop spans 16 amino acids. Germline CDR1 and CDR2: MNHNS and SASEGT. The CDR3 protein is CASSEGWGGSNQPQHF. CDR3 DNA: TGTGCCAGCAGTGAAGGTTGGGGGGGGAGCAATCAGCCCCAGCATTTT.

This clone was detected many times. The chain couples TRBV7-3 to TRBJ2-1, with TRBD2 identical over 9 bases. The CDR3 sequence is 18 residues long. Germline values: CDR1 SGHTA, CDR2 FQGTGA. The V segment lost 5 bases and the J segment 0 bases; nucleotides outside the gene matches: 11. In DNA form, the CDR3 reads TGTGCCAGCAGCGTGGGGCCCCTGCGGGGGGGCTCCTACAATGAGCAGTTCTTC. Its protein is CASSVGPLRGGSYNEQFF.

By share of the sample, this clone is medium-sized (0.01 to 0.1%). The chain uses TRBV20-1 and TRBJ2-3; D is uncertain. With 6 bases removed from V and 7 bases from J, the gap between germline ends came to 11 bases. Germline loops: CDR1 DFQATT, CDR2 SNEGSKA (reference sequence). CDR3 length: 11 amino acids. CDR3 sequence reads: CSAYVIYTQYF. The CDR3, as DNA: TGCAGTGCCTATGTAATATATACGCAGTATTTT.